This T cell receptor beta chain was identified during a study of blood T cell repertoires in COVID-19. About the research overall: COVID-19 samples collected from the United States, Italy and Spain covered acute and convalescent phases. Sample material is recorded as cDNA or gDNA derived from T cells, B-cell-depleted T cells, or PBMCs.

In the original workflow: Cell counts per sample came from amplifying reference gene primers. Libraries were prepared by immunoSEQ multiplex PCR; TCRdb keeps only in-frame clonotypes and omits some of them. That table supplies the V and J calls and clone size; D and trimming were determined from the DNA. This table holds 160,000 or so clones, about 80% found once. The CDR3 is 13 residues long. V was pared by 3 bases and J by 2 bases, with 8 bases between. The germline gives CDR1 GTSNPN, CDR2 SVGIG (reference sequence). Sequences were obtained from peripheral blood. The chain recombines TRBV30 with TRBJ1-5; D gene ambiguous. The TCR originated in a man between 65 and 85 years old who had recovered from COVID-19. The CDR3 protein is CAWSPAGNQPQHF. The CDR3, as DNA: TGTGCCTGGAGCCCGGCGGGCAATCAGCCCCAGCATTTT.